This T cell receptor (beta chain) was obtained from a study of T cell repertoires in aging, cancer and after chemotherapy. Peripheral blood genomic DNA, not sorted cells or RNA, was the template. A mixed TRB-A/B primer pool amplified rearranged TRB by multiplex touch-down PCR. TCRdb analysed the multiplex PCR reads with MiXCR anew, one entry per CDR3 protein. Among several thousand distinct CDR3 sequences listed, 25% to 35% were seen once. This CDR3 is 15 amino acids long. V lost 7 bases, J lost 0 bases, and 14 bases lay in between. Looked up from germline, CDR1 is LGHNA and CDR2 is YNFKEQ. Remarks on this clonotype: Its antigen remains unknown.

Study results and caveats: Loss of evenness, beyond lost richness, contributed to age-related TCR diversity decline in cancer patients.

The sample comprised blood. The V and J genes are TRBV4-2 and TRBJ2-3; tentative D call: TRBD1 (6 bases). This receptor was taken from a human donor with a blood cancer. CDR3 protein: CASTGRGGSTDTQYF. In DNA, the CDR3 is TGTGCCAGCACCGGCAGGGGTGGGAGCACAGATACGCAGTATTTT.